The rows below give T cell receptor beta chains drawn from one sample of a study of T-cell reconstitution after alpha-beta-depleted transplantation in children. TCRdb re-called the PCR reads with MiXCR, one entry per CDR3 protein. The top ten clones hold about 28% of a sample with about 900,000 distinct CDR3 sequences, about 26% of them seen once. The sample consisted of PBMCs, mostly from graft donor cells, taken 360 days after TCRalphabeta/CD19-depleted stem cell transplant. These receptors were obtained from a boy under three years old who had a stem cell transplant for SCID, so the T cells may come from the graft donor. Both conserved end residues are part of each CDR3. A D gene is named only where the DNA matches it firmly. Clone size is stated in some rows and not others, as once, few, many or a class when expanded.

TRBV28	many	TRBD1	TRBJ2-1	TGTGCCAGCAGTTCCCCCAACCTCGGGACAGCGTACAATGAGCAGTTCTTC	CASSSPNLGTAYNEQFF
TRBV12-3/TRBV12-4	few	-	TRBJ2-7	TGTGCCAGCAGTTTGAAGACAGGACTGACCTACGAGCAGTACTTC	CASSLKTGLTYEQYF
TRBV20-1	-	TRBD1	TRBJ2-1	TGCAGTGCTCCGGACAGGGTTAAGGATGAGCAGTTCTTC	CSAPDRVKDEQFF
TRBV12-3/TRBV12-4	-	-	TRBJ2-6	TGTGCCAGCAGTCTCATGATCCGACGCTCTGGGGCCAACGTCCTGACTTTC	CASSLMIRRSGANVLTF
TRBV6-5	-	-	TRBJ1-2	TGTGCCAGCAGTTACTCTTCACCGATTGTAGCCTATGGCTACACCTTC	CASSYSSPIVAYGYTF
TRBV29-1	few	TRBD1	TRBJ1-2	TGCAGCGTTGCTCCCGGGACAGGGGACTATGGCTACACCTTC	CSVAPGTGDYGYTF
TRBV4-3	-	-	TRBJ1-1	TGCGCCAGCAGCCAAGAATTGGTGAGCACTGAAGCTTTCTTT	CASSQELVSTEAFF
TRBV5-1	few	-	TRBJ2-3	TGCGCCAGCAGCCTGATCTTCACGAGCCAAAGCACAGATACGCAGTATTTT	CASSLIFTSQSTDTQYF
TRBV15	-	TRBD1	TRBJ2-1	TGTGCCACCAGCGCTCGACAGGGGCGGTACAATGAGCAGTTCTTC	CATSARQGRYNEQFF
TRBV12-3/TRBV12-4	few	-	TRBJ1-1	TGTGCCAGCAGATCTACGGGGACCCAGCTTGAAGCTTTCTTT	CASRSTGTQLEAFF
TRBV7-9	-	TRBD1	TRBJ1-2	TGTGCCAGCAGGGGGACAGGGGCCTCTCAGGGCTACACCTTC	CASRGTGASQGYTF
TRBV20-1	-	-	TRBJ1-5	TGCAGTGCTAGGGAAACAGGGAATCAGCCCCAGCATTTT	CSARETGNQPQHF
TRBV2	few	-	TRBJ2-2	TGTGCCAGCGGGCAGGAGAACACCGGGGAGCTGTTTTTT	CASGQENTGELFF
TRBV29-1	few	-	TRBJ2-1	TGCAGCGTGGATTCGGACAGAGCCCTTCACAATGAGCAGTTCTTC	CSVDSDRALHNEQFF
TRBV28	-	-	TRBJ2-7	TGTGCCAGCAGGGAAATTAAGCCCGGCGAGCAGTACTTC	CASREIKPGEQYF
TRBV6-5	few	-	TRBJ2-1	TGTGCCAGCAGTTACTCCGGGGTTCGAGGAAATGAGCAGTTCTTC	CASSYSGVRGNEQFF
TRBV5-1	-	-	TRBJ2-1	TGCGCCAGCAGCTTCCAATCCCTCAACAATGAGCAGTTCTTC	CASSFQSLNNEQFF
TRBV20-1	many	-	TRBJ2-7	TGCAGTGCCGAAGGGGGGTCCCGGTACGAGCAGTACTTC	CSAEGGSRYEQYF
TRBV2	few	-	TRBJ1-1	TGTGCCAGCTGTAGGCTGAACACTGAAGCTTTCTTT	CASCRLNTEAFF
TRBV6-1	few	-	TRBJ1-4	TGTGCCAGCAGTGAATGGTTCCGTCTACAGACTAATGAAAAACTGTTTTTT	CASSEWFRLQTNEKLFF
TRBV12-3/TRBV12-4	-	-	TRBJ2-3	TGTGCCAGCAGTCCTAGGTTGTCTAGCACAGATACGCAGTATTTT	CASSPRLSSTDTQYF
TRBV3-1	few	TRBD1	TRBJ2-7	TGTGCCAGCAGCCAGAACAGGGGCGAGCAGTACTTC	CASSQNRGEQYF
TRBV18	-	-	TRBJ2-7	TGTGCCAGCTCACCGGGACGGAAAACCTACGAGCAGTACTTC	CASSPGRKTYEQYF
TRBV20-1	few	-	TRBJ2-7	TGCAGTGCCCCCGCGGGCAGGGGAATTCCCGAGCAGTACTTC	CSAPAGRGIPEQYF
TRBV20-1	-	-	TRBJ2-7	TGCAGTGCTGGGGGGGCCGGACCCTACGAGCAGTACTTC	CSAGGAGPYEQYF
TRBV12-3/TRBV12-4	few	-	TRBJ2-1	TGTGCCAGCAGGACCACCGGGACAAAATACAATGAGCAGTTCTTC	CASRTTGTKYNEQFF
TRBV20-1	-	-	TRBJ2-1	TGCAGTGCTCCTCCGGGGCCTGGTAATGAGCAGTTCTTC	CSAPPGPGNEQFF
TRBV6-1	few	-	TRBJ1-1	TGTGCCAGCCGAGCAGGGAGAAACACTGAAGCTTTCTTT	CASRAGRNTEAFF
TRBV6-5	-	TRBD1	TRBJ2-6	TGTGCCAGCAGTTACTGGGACAGCCCCTCTGGGGCCAACGTCCTGACTTTC	CASSYWDSPSGANVLTF
TRBV6-5	-	-	TRBJ2-5	TGTGCCAGCAGTTATCGTGGGGGACCCCCACAAGAGACCCAGTACTTC	CASSYRGGPPQETQYF
TRBV20-1	-	TRBD2	TRBJ2-1	TGCAGTGCTAGAGATCAGGGGCTAGCGGGGGCCCCGACCACCTACAATGAGCAGTTCTTC	CSARDQGLAGAPTTYNEQFF
TRBV6-4	few	-	TRBJ2-7	TGTGCCAGCAGTGACCGAATTAGGGATTACGAGCAGTACTTC	CASSDRIRDYEQYF
TRBV5-1	few	-	TRBJ1-1	TGCGCCAGCACCCTAACAGTGGGGGGGACTGAAGCTTTCTTT	CASTLTVGGTEAFF
TRBV20-1	-	-	TRBJ2-4	TGCAGTGCTAGAGGAGAGGGCGAGGGCATTCAGTACTTC	CSARGEGEGIQYF
TRBV12-3/TRBV12-4	-	-	TRBJ2-7	TGTGCCAGCGGCTCGTCCGGGATCTCCTACGAGCAGTACTTC	CASGSSGISYEQYF
TRBV29-1	few	-	TRBJ2-1	TGCAGCGTTGGCCAAGGGGTGGGAAGGCGGTTCTTC	CSVGQGVGRRFF
TRBV12-3/TRBV12-4	-	-	TRBJ2-1	TGTGCCAGCAGTCCCCGACCGGGTGGTAATGAGCAGTTCTTC	CASSPRPGGNEQFF
TRBV28	-	TRBD1	TRBJ2-5	TGTGCCAGCAACGGACAGGGCTCCTGGGAGACCCAGTACTTC	CASNGQGSWETQYF
TRBV6-1	few	-	TRBJ2-7	TGTGCCAGCAGACCTCGTACAGGGTTGGTAGACGAGCAGTACTTC	CASRPRTGLVDEQYF
TRBV29-1	-	TRBD1	TRBJ2-3	TGCAGCGTTGTAATTAGGGGGCGAAGGACAGATACGCAGTATTTT	CSVVIRGRRTDTQYF
TRBV28	-	-	TRBJ2-1	TGTGCCAGCAGTTTGCCCACGTCGAGGAGCTCCTACAATGAGCAGTTCTTC	CASSLPTSRSSYNEQFF
TRBV10-3	few	TRBD1	TRBJ2-5	TGTGCCATCAGTGAGTCAAGACAGGGGGCGGGAGAGACCCAGTACTTC	CAISESRQGAGETQYF
TRBV2	-	-	TRBJ1-2	TGTGCCAGCAGTGAAGCGCGAACAATAGACTTC	CASSEARTIDF
TRBV7-9	few	-	TRBJ2-1	TGTGCCAGCAGCAAACTAGTTAATGAGCAGTTCTTC	CASSKLVNEQFF
TRBV6-1	few	-	TRBJ1-1	TGTGCCAGCACTCAAGGTGGTCTCACTGAAGCTTTCTTT	CASTQGGLTEAFF
TRBV4-2	-	-	TRBJ2-2	TGTGCCAGCAGCCCAGGGGGGCTAGCGGGGAACACCGGGGAGCTGTTTTTT	CASSPGGLAGNTGELFF
TRBV4-2	-	-	TRBJ2-6	TGTGCCAGCAGCCAAGATCAACCCGACTCTGGGGCCAACGTCCTGACTTTC	CASSQDQPDSGANVLTF
TRBV19	few	-	TRBJ1-1	TGTGCCAGTAGTATATCGGGGTCTGAAGCTTTCTTT	CASSISGSEAFF
TRBV7-9	-	-	TRBJ2-3	TGTGCCAGCACCCCGACAGGTTCCACAGATACGCAGTATTTT	CASTPTGSTDTQYF
TRBV28	many	-	TRBJ2-7	TGTGCCAGCAGAGGGAGGCTCGAGCAGTACTTC	CASRGRLEQYF
TRBV18	-	TRBD2	TRBJ2-5	TGTGCCAGCTCACCAAAACTAGCGGGGTTGGAGACCCAGTACTTC	CASSPKLAGLETQYF
TRBV7-2	-	-	TRBJ1-1	TGTGCCAGCAGCTTGGTCGGAGGCTACACTGAAGCTTTCTTT	CASSLVGGYTEAFF
TRBV4-2	few	-	TRBJ2-7	TGTGCCAGCAGCCAAGGGGACGGATTCTACGAGCAGTACTTC	CASSQGDGFYEQYF